The 4 T cell receptor beta chains below all came from one sample that was sequenced in a study of cytomegalovirus exposure and HLA in healthy donors. Vbeta (60) and Jbeta (13) primers were used in the PCR. TCRdb keeps only in-frame clones here, not all; method: immunoSEQ multiplex PCR. The table shows approximately 120,000 clones, with around 80% occurring only once. Sequenced: PBMCs. Receptors were obtained from a man between 45 and 60 years old in good health and CMV-seronegative.

The genes are TRBV5-5 and TRBJ1-5; D gene unclear. The CDR3 contains 15 residues. CDR1 is SGHKS, CDR2 YYEKEE, per germline (reference sequence). V was pared by 4 bases and J by 0 bases, with 11 bases between. The CDR3 DNA reads TGTGCCAGCAGCCCTGACGGAGATAGCAATCAGCCCCAGCATTTT. As protein: CASSPDGDSNQPQHF.

J is TRBJ2-3 and V is TRBV5-1; 8 bases line up with TRBD1. Per germline, CDR1 SGHRS and CDR2 YFSETQ. The ends lost 3 bases at V and 5 bases at J; junction bases unmatched: 5. The CDR3 is 14 amino acids. For the CDR3, the DNA is TGCGCCAGCAGCTCCCAGGGGGCTGGAGATACGCAGTATTTT. This encodes CASSSQGAGDTQYF.

The rearrangement joins TRBV19 to TRBJ1-1; D not certain. Trimming took off 8 bases at V and 1 base at J, with 8 bases between the two ends. The CDR3 is 12 residues long. Germline CDR1 is LNHDA and CDR2 is SQIVND (reference sequence). Here the CDR3 reads CASRSPNTEAFF. The CDR3, as DNA: TGTGCCAGTCGGTCGCCGAACACTGAAGCTTTCTTT.

The gene calls are TRBV5-4 and TRBJ1-1, with 9 bases that match TRBD1. The germline CDR1 and CDR2 sequences are SGHNT and YYREEE (reference sequence). The CDR3 is 14 residues long. The junction had 7 bases not matched to a gene; V was cut back by 3 bases and J by 7 bases. The CDR3 is CASSWRQGGVEAFF. DNA for the CDR3: TGTGCCAGCAGCTGGAGACAGGGGGGTGTTGAAGCTTTCTTT. The whole variable domain, remainder taken from reference TRBV5-4 and TRBJ1-1, is ETGVTQSPTHLIKTRGQQVTLRCSSQSGHNTVSWYQQALGQGPQFIFQYYREEENGRGNFPPRFSGLQFPNYSSELNVNALELDDSALYLCASSWRQGGVEAFFGQGTRLTVV.